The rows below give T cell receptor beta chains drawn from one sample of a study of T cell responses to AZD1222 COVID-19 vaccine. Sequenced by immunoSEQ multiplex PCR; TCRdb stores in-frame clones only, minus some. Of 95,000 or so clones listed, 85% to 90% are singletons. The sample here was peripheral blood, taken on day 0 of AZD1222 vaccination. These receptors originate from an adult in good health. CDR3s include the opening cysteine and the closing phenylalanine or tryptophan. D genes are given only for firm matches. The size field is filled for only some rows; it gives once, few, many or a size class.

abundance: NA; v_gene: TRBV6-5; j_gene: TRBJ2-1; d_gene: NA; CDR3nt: TGTGCCAGCACAACCCTAACAGGGTTCAATGAGCAGTTCTTC; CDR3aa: CASTTLTGFNEQFF
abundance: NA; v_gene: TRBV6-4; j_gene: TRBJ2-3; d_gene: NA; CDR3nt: TGTGCCAGCAGTGAAGGGCAGGGGGAGGCAGATACGCAGTATTTT; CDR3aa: CASSEGQGEADTQYF
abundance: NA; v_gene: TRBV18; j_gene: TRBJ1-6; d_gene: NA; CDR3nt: TGTGCCAGCTCATTCTCGACAGGCGATCATTCACCCCTCCACTTT; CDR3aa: CASSFSTGDHSPLHF
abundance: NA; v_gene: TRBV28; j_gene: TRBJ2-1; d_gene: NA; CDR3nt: TGTGCCAGCAGTCCGCAGTCAGGCGTGAACAATGAGCAGTTCTTC; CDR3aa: CASSPQSGVNNEQFF
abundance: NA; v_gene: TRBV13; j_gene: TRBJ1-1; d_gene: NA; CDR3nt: TGTGCCAGCAGCTCCCCAAGGGACACTGAAGCTTTCTTT; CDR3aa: CASSSPRDTEAFF
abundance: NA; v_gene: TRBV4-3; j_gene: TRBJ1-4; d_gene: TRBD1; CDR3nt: TGCGCCAGCAGCCAAGGGGACAGCTTTAATGAAAAACTGTTTTTT; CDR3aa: CASSQGDSFNEKLFF
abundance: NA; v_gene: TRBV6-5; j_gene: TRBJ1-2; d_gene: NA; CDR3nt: TGTGCCAGCAGTTACATGGGGGCCGGGCCCTATGGCTACACCTTC; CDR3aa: CASSYMGAGPYGYTF
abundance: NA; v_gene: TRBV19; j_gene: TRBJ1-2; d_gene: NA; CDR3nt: TGTGCCAGTAGTATCTCGGGGGTCTATGGCTACACCTTC; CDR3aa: CASSISGVYGYTF
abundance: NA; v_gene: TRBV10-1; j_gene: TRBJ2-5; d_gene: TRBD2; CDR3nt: TGCGCCAGCAGCCAGGGAGGGGAGACCCAGTACTTC; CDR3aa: CASSQGGETQYF
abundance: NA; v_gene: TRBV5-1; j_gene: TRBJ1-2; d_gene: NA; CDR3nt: TGCGCCAGCAGCTTCGAAGGGAAAGACTATGGCTACACCTTC; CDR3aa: CASSFEGKDYGYTF
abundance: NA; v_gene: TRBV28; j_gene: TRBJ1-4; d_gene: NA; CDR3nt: TGTGCCAGCAGTGTGCCAATGGGTGAAAAACTGTTTTTT; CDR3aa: CASSVPMGEKLFF
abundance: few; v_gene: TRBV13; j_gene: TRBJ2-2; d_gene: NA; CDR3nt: TGTGCCAGCAGTTATGGACAGAACACCGGGGAGCTGTTTTTT; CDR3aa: CASSYGQNTGELFF
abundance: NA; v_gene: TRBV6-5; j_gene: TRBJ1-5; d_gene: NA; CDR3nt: TGTGCCAGCAGCCGGGGGAGCGTGCAGCCCCAGCATTTT; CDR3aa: CASSRGSVQPQHF
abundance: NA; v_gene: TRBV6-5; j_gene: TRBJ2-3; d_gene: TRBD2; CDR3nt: TGTGCCTTGAACCTAGCGGGACCCACAGATACGCAGTATTTT; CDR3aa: CALNLAGPTDTQYF
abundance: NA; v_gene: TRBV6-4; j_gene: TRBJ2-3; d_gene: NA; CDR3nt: TGTGCCAGCAGTGAATCAGGGGACAGCACAGATACGCAGTATTTT; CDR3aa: CASSESGDSTDTQYF
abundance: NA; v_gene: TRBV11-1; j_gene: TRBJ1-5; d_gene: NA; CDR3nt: TGTGCCAGCAGCCTTCGGGGGGCGAATCAGCCCCAGCATTTT; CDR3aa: CASSLRGANQPQHF
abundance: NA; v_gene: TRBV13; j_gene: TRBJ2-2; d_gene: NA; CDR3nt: TGTGCCAGCAGCTTTAGGGGAGGGGAGCTGTTTTTT; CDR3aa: CASSFRGGELFF
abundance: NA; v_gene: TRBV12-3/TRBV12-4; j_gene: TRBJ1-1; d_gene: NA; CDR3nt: TGTGCCAGCAGTTTAGGACCTAACACTGAAGCTTTCTTT; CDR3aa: CASSLGPNTEAFF
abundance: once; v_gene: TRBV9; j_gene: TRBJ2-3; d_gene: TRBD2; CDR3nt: TGTGCCAGCACTAGTAGCGGGGTCACAGATACGCAGTATTTT; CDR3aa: CASTSSGVTDTQYF
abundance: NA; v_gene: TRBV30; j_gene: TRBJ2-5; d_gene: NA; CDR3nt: TGTGCCTGGAGTGGAGGGGGGGGGCTGGAGACCCAGTACTTC; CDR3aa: CAWSGGGGLETQYF
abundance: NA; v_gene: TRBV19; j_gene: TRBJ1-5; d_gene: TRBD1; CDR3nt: TGTGCCAGTAGTACCTACAGGGACAGGCTCCGCAATCAGCCCCAGCATTTT; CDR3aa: CASSTYRDRLRNQPQHF
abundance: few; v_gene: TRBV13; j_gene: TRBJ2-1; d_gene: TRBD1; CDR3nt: TGTGCCAGCAGCACCGACAGGGGGCTGTGGAATGAGCAGTTCTTC; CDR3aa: CASSTDRGLWNEQFF
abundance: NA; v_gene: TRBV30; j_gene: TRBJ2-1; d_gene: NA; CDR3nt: TGTGCCTGGAACCCTCGCGGGGCGTCCTACAATGAGCAGTTCTTC; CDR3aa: CAWNPRGASYNEQFF
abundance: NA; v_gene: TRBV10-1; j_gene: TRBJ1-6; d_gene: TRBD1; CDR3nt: TGCGCCAGCAGTGAGCTCCGGGACAGTAATTCACCCCTCCACTTT; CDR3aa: CASSELRDSNSPLHF
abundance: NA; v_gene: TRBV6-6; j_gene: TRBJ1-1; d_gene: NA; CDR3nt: TGTGCCAGCAGTCACATGGTTGGGGCGGTGAACACTGAAGCTTTCTTT; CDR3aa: CASSHMVGAVNTEAFF
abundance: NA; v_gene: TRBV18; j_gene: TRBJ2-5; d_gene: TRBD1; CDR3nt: TGTGCCAGCTCAGCCCGGGACAGGAAGGAGACCCAGTACTTC; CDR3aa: CASSARDRKETQYF
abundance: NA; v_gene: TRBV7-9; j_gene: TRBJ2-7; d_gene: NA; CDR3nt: TGTGCCAGCAGCTTATTTGAGATTTCCGAGCAGTACTTC; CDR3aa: CASSLFEISEQYF
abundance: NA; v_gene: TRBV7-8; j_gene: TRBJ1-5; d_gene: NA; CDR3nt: TGTGCCAGCAGCCCCCAGAGCAATCAGCCCCAGCATTTT; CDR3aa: CASSPQSNQPQHF
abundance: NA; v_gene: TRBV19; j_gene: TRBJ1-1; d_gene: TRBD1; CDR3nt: TGTGCCAGAAGACAGGGGGACACGAACACTGAAGCTTTCTTT; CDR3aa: CARRQGDTNTEAFF
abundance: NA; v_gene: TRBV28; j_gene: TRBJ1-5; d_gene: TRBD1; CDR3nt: TGTGCCAGCCCTGGGGACAGGGAGCAATATAGCAATCAGCCCCAGCATTTT; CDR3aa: CASPGDREQYSNQPQHF
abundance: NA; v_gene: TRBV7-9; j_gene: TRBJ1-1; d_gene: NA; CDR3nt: TGTGCCAGCAGCCTTCAGTCCCCAAGGGACACTGAAGCTTTCTTT; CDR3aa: CASSLQSPRDTEAFF
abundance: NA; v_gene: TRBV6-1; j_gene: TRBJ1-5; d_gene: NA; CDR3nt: TGTGCCAGCAGTGAATCGATAGGAGGTCAGCCCCAGCATTTT; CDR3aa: CASSESIGGQPQHF
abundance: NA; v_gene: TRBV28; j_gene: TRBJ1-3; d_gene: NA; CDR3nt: TGTGCCAGCGAGGGGGGGGCCTCTGGAAACACCATATATTTT; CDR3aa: CASEGGASGNTIYF
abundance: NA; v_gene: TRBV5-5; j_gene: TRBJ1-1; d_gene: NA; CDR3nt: TGTGCCAGCAACCTATTCTCAGAACAGACTGAAGCTTTCTTT; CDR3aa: CASNLFSEQTEAFF
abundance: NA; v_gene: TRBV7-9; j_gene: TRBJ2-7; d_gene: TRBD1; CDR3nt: TGTGCCAGCAGCGTCCGGGACAGTTTCTTCTACGAGCAGTACTTC; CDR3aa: CASSVRDSFFYEQYF
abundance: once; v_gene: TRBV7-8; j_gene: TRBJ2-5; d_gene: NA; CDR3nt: TGTGCCAGTGGCCTCGGAAGAGAGACCCAGTACTTC; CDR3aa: CASGLGRETQYF
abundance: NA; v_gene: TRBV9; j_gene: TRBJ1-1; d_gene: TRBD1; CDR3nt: TGTGCCAGCAGCCCCTCGGACAGGGGAAGGACTGAAGCTTTCTTT; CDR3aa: CASSPSDRGRTEAFF
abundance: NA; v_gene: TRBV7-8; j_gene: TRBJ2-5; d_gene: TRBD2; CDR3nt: TGTGCCAGCAGACCTCGGGGGGGCAGGGAGACCCAGTACTTC; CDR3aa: CASRPRGGRETQYF
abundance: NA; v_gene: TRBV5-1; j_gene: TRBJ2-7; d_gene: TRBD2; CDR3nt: TGCGCCAGCAGCTTGCCAGCGGGGGGAAAGAACGAGCAGTACTTC; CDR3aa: CASSLPAGGKNEQYF
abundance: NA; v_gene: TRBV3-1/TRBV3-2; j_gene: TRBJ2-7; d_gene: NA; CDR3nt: TGTGCCAGCAGCCTCCCTCCAGGCGAGCAGTACTTC; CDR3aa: CASSLPPGEQYF
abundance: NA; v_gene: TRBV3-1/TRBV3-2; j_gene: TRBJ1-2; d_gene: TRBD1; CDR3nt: TGTGCCAGCAGCCAGGCCGGACAGGGGTCCTCTGGAAATGGGTATGGCTACACCTTC; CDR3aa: CASSQAGQGSSGNGYGYTF